Presented here are 7 T cell receptor beta chains from one specimen sequenced in a study of long-term antiretroviral therapy in people with HIV (dated by TCRdb to about 2022). The immunoSEQ hsTCRB v3.0 assay was used at survey level resolution for TRB variable region sequencing. TCRdb holds this immuneACCESS table with in-frame rearrangements only. Some clones are missing; in checked studies, unresolved V genes explain under half, and the rest has no known cause. The sample table shows under 8,000 clones, and roughly two thirds are seen once. 25% to 35% of the sample comes from the top ten. This specimen was unsorted PBMCs, taken 0.2 years after starting antiretroviral therapy. The source of these receptors is a man in his forties with HIV.

This clone was recorded only once. The chain couples TRBV6-4 to TRBJ2-7, with D perhaps given as TRBD1 or TRBD2 (5 bases each). The germline V and J ends were trimmed by 7 bases and 4 bases, with 23 bases remaining between them. CDR1 is MRHNA and CDR2 is SNTAGT in the germline V gene. The CDR3 is made up of 16 amino acids. CDR3: CASNTTGGPSRYEQYF. For the CDR3, the DNA is TGTGCCAGCAACACTACAGGAGGTCCCTCCCGTTACGAGCAGTACTTC.

The chain uses TRBV7-8 and TRBJ2-3; possible D gene TRBD2, 6 bases. The V end was cut by 5 bases, the J end by 6 bases, with 21 bases between. The CDR3 extends over 16 amino acids. The V gene's germline CDR1 is SGHVS and CDR2 FQNEAQ. The CDR3 is CASSPGTSPHRDTQYF. The DNA of the CDR3 is TGTGCCAGCAGCCCGGGGACTTCACCACATCGGGATACGCAGTATTTT. The full variable domain, completed using reference TRBV7-8 and TRBJ2-3, is GAGVSQSPRYKVAKRGQDVALRCDPISGHVSLFWYQQALGQGPEFLTYFQNEAQLDKSGLPSDRFFAERPEGSVSTLKIQRTQQEDSAVYLCASSPGTSPHRDTQYFGPGTRLTVL.

This chain uses TRBV6-1 with TRBJ2-2; a weak D match, TRBD2 (6 bases). The CDR3 is made up of 13 amino acids. Looked up from germline, CDR1 is MNHNS and CDR2 is SASEGT. V dropped 6 bases and J dropped 9 bases, with 14 bases sitting between them. The CDR3 sequence: CASSATSFRELFF. CDR3 DNA: TGTGCCAGCAGCGCAACTAGCTTCCGGGAGCTGTTTTTT.

The chain combines TRBV11-2 with TRBJ2-3; D remains unclear. Germline CDR1 SGHAT, CDR2 FQNNGV. The CDR3 loop spans 15 amino acids. The V end lost 0 bases, the J end lost 4 bases, and 11 bases lay between the germline ends. The CDR3 coding sequence is TGTGCCAGCAGCTTAGATCGCCTAGAATCAGATACGCAGTATTTT. This translates into CASSLDRLESDTQYF.

V gene TRBV6-5 combines with J gene TRBJ1-1; tentative D call: TRBD1 (5 bases). V dropped 0 bases and J dropped 5 bases, with 7 bases sitting between them. There are 13 residues in the CDR3. Germline V gene data show CDR1 as MNHEY and CDR2 as SVGAGI. The CDR3 here is CASSYSTGTEAFF. Here the CDR3 DNA reads TGTGCCAGCAGTTACTCCACAGGTACTGAAGCTTTCTTT.

This chain connects TRBV5-1 to TRBJ1-5; possibly TRBD1 for D (5 bases). V shed 0 bases and J shed 7 bases, with 14 bases lying between them. The CDR3 is 15 amino acids. Germline-derived CDR1 and CDR2 are SGHRS and YFSETQ. The CDR3 bases are TGCGCCAGCAGCTTGGCTCCGGGTCAGGGACAGCCCCAGCATTTT. Its translation: CASSLAPGQGQPQHF.

The DNA of the CDR3 is TGTGCCAGTAGTGCTGGACAGGGCACTGAAGCTTTCTTT. This gives the protein CASSAGQGTEAFF. The chain combines TRBV19 with TRBJ1-1; TRBD1 matches 8 bases. Per germline, CDR1 LNHDA and CDR2 SQIVND (reference sequence). The CDR3 totals 13 residues. V was pared by 5 bases and J by 4 bases, with 3 bases of the junction left unmatched.